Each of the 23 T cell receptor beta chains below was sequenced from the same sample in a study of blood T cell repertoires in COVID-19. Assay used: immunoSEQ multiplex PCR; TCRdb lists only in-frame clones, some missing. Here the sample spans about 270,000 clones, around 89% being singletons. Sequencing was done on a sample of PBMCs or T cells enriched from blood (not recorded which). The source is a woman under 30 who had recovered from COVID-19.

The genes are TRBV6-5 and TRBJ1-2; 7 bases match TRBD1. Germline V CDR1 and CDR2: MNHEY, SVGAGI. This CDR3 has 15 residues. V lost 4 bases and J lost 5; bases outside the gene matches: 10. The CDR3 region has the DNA TGTGCCAGCAGTTTAGAGGGGGCGAAATCGTATGGCTACACCTTC. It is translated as CASSLEGAKSYGYTF.

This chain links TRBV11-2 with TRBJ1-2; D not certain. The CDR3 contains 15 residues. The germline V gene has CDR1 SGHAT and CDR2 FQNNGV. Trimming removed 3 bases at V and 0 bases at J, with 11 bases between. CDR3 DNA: TGTGCCAGCAGCTTTAGTAGTGGAGCTAACTATGGCTACACCTTC. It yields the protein CASSFSSGANYGYTF.

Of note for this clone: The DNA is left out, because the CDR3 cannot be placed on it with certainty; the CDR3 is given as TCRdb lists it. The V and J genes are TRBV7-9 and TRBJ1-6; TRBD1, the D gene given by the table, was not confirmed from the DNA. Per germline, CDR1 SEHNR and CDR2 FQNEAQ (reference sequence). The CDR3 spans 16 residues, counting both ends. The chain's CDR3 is CASSFGSGQGNSPLHF.

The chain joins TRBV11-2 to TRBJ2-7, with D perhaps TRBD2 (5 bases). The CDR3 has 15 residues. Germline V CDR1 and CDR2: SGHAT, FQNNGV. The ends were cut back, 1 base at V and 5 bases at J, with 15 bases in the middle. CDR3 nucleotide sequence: TGTGCCAGCAGCTTAGGAGGGAAGAGAGGTCACGAGCAGTACTTC. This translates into CASSLGGKRGHEQYF.

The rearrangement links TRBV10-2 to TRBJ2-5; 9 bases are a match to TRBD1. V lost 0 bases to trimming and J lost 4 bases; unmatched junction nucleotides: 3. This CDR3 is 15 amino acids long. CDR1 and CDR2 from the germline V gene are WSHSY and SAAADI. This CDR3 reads CASSESGTGTETQYF. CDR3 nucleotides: TGCGCCAGCAGTGAGTCCGGGACAGGGACAGAGACCCAGTACTTC.

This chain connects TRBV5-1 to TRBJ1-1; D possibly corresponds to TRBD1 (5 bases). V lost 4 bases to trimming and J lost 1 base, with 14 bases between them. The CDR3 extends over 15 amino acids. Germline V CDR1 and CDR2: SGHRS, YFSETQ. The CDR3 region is CASSPPGGKNTEAFF. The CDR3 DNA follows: TGCGCCAGCAGCCCCCCCGGGGGGAAGAACACTGAAGCTTTCTTT. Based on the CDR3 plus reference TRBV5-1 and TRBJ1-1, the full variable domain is KAGVTQTPRYLIKTRGQQVTLSCSPISGHRSVSWYQQTPGQGLQFLFEYFSETQRNKGNFPGRFSGRQFSNSRSEMNVSTLELGDSALYLCASSPPGGKNTEAFFGQGTRLTVV.

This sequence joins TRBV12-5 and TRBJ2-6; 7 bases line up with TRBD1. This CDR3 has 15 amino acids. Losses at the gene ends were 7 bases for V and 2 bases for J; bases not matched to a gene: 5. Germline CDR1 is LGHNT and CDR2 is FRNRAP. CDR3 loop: CASVRGGPGANVLTF. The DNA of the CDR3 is TGTGCTAGTGTTCGAGGGGGCCCTGGGGCCAACGTCCTGACTTTC.

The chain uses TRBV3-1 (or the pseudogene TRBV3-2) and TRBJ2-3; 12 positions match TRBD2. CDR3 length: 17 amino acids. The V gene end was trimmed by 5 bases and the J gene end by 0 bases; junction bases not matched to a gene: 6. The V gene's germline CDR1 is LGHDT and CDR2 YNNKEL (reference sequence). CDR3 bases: TGTGCCAGCAGCATGGGACTAGCGGGCACTAGCACAGATACGCAGTATTTT. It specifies CASSMGLAGTSTDTQYF.

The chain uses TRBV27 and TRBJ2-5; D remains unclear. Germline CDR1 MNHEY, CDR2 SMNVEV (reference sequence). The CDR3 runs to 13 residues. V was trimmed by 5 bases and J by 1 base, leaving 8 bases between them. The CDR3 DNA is TGTGCCAGCAGTCGTTCCTCCCAAGAGACCCAGTACTTC. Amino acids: CASSRSSQETQYF.

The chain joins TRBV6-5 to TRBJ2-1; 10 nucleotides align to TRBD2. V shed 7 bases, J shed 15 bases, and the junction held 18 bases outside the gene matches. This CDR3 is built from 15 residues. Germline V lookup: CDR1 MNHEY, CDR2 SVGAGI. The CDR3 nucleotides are TGTGCCAGCACGACCTCTAGCGGGGGAGCCGGGGAACTGTTCTTC. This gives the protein CASTTSSGGAGELFF.

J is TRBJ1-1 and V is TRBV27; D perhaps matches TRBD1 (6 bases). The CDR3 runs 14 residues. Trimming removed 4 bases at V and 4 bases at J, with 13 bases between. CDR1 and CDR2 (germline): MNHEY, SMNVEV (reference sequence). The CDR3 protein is CASSSLGGATEAFF. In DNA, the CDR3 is TGTGCCAGCAGTTCGCTTGGGGGGGCCACTGAAGCTTTCTTT.

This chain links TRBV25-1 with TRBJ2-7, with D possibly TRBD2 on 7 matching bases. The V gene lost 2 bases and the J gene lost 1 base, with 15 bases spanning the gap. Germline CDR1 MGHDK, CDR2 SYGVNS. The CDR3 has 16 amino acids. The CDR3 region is CASSEQGRVSSYEQYF. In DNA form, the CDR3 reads TGTGCCAGCAGTGAACAGGGGAGGGTCAGTTCCTACGAGCAGTACTTC.

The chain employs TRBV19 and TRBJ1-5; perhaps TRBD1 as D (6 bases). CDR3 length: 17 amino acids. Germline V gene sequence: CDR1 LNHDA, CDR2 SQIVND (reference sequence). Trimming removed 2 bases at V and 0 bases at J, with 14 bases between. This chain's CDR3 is CASSILTGRDSNQPQHF. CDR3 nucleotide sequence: TGTGCCAGTAGTATACTCACAGGGAGGGATAGCAATCAGCCCCAGCATTTT.

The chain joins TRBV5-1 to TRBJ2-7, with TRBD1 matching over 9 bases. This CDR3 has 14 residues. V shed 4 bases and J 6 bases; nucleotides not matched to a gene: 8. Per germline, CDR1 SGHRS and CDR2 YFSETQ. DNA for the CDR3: TGCGCCAGCAGCCCCGGGACAGGGTTCCTCGAGCAGTACTTC. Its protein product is CASSPGTGFLEQYF.

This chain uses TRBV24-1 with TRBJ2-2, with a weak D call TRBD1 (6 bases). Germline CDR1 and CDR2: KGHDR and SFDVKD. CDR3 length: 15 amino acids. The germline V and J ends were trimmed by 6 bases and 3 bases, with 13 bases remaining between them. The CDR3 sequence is CATSPGTRDTGELFF. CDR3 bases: TGTGCCACCAGTCCCGGGACACGGGACACCGGGGAGCTGTTTTTT.

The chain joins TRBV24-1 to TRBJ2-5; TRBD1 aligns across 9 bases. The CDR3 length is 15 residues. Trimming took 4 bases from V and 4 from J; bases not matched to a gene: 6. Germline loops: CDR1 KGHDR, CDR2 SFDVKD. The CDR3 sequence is CATSDRTDRGETQYF. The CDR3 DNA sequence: TGTGCCACCAGTGACCGGACGGACAGGGGAGAGACCCAGTACTTC.

CDR3 DNA sequence: TGCAGTGCTAGTCAGGGGGCGAGTCAGCCCCAGCATTTT. It yields the protein CSASQGASQPQHF. V and J are TRBV20-1 and TRBJ1-5; 8 nucleotides line up with TRBD1. The V and J ends lost 3 bases and 6 bases, in that order; junction bases with no gene match: 4. Per the germline V gene, CDR1 is DFQATT and CDR2 is SNEGSKA (reference sequence). The length of the CDR3 is 13 residues.

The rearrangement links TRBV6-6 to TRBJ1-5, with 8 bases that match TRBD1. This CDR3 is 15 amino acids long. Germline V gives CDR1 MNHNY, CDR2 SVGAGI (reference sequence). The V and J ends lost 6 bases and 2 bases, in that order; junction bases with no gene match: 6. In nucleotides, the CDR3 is TGTGCCAGCAGCCGACAGGGGACCGGCAATCAGCCCCAGCATTTT. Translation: CASSRQGTGNQPQHF.

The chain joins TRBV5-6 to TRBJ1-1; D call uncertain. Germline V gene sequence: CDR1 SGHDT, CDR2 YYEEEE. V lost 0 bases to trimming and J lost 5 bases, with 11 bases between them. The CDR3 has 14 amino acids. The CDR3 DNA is TGTGCCAGCAGCTTGGGTCGGGCGGGTACTGAAGCTTTCTTT. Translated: CASSLGRAGTEAFF. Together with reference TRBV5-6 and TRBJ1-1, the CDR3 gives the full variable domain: DAGVTQSPTHLIKTRGQQVTLRCSPKSGHDTVSWYQQALGQGPQFIFQYYEEEERQRGNFPDRFSGHQFPNYSSELNVNALLLGDSALYLCASSLGRAGTEAFFGQGTRLTVV.

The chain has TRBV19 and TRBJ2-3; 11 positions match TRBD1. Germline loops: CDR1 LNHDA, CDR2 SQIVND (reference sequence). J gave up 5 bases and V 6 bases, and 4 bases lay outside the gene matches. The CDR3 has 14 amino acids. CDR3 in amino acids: CASSLGTGGDTQYF. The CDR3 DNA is TGTGCCAGTAGCCTAGGGACAGGGGGAGATACGCAGTATTTT. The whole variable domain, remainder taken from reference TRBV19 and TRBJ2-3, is DGGITQSPKYLFRKEGQNVTLSCEQNLNHDAMYWYRQDPGQGLRLIYYSQIVNDFQKGDIAEGYSVSREKKESFPLTVTSAQKNPTAFYLCASSLGTGGDTQYFGPGTRLTVL.

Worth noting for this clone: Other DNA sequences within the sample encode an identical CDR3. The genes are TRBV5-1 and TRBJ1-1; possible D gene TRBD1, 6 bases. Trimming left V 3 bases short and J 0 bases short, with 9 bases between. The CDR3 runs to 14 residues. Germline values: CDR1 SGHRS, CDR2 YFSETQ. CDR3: CASSYTGLNTEAFF. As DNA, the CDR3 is TGCGCCAGCAGCTACACAGGGCTGAACACTGAAGCTTTCTTT.

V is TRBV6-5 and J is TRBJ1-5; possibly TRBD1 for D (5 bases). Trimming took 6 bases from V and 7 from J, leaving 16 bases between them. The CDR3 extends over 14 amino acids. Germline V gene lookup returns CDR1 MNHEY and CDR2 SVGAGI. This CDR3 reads CASSRGGTGQPQHF. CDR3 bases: TGTGCCAGCAGCCGGGGAGGGACCGGCCAGCCCCAGCATTTT.

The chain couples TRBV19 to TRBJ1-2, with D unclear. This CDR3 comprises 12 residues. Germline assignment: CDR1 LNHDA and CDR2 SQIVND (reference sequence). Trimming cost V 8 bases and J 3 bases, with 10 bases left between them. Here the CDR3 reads CASRRADYGYTF. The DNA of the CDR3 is TGTGCCAGTCGTAGAGCCGACTATGGCTACACCTTC.